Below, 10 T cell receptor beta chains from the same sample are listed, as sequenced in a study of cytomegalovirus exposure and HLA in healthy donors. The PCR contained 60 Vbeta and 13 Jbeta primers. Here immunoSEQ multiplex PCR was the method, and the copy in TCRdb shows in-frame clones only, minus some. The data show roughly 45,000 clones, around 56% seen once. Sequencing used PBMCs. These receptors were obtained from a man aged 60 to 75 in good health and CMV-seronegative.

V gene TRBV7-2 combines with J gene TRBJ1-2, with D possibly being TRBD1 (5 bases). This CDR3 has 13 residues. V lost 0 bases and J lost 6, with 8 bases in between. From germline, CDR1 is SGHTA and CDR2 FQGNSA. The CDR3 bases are TGTGCCAGCAGCTTAGCCAGGGTTGATGGCTACACCTTC. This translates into CASSLARVDGYTF.

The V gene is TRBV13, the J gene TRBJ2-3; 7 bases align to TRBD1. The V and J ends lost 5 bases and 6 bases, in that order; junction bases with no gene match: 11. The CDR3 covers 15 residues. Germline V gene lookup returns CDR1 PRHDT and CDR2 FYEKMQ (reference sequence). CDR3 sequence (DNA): TGTGCCAGCAGCCCGGAGACAGGGAAAGGGGATACGCAGTATTTT. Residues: CASSPETGKGDTQYF.

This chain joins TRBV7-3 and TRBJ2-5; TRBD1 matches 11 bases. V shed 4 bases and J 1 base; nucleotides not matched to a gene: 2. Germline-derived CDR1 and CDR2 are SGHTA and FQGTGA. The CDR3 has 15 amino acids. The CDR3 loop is CASSSGQGGQETQYF. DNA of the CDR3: TGTGCCAGCAGCTCGGGACAGGGGGGCCAAGAGACCCAGTACTTC. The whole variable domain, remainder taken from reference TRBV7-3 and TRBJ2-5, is GAGVSQTPSNKVTEKGKYVELRCDPISGHTALYWYRQSLGQGPEFLIYFQGTGAADDSGLPNDRFFAVRPEGSVSTLKIQRTERGDSAVYLCASSSGQGGQETQYFGPGTRLLVL.

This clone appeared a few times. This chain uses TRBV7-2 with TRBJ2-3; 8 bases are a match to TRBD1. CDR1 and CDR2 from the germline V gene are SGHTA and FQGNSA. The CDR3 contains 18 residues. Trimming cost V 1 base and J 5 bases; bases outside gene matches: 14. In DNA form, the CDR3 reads TGTGCCAGCAGCTTAGTCGCGATTAGAACAGGGGGGCAAGATACGCAGTATTTT. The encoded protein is CASSLVAIRTGGQDTQYF.

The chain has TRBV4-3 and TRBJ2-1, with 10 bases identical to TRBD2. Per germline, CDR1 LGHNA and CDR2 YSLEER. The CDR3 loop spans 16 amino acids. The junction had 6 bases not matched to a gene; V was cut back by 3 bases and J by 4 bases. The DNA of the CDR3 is TGCGCCAGCAGCCAGCGGACTAGCGGAATATACAATGAGCAGTTCTTC. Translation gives CASSQRTSGIYNEQFF.

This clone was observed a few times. CDR3 bases: TGTGCCAGCCCCACAGGAGCTAACACTGAAGCTTTCTTT. This encodes CASPTGANTEAFF. The chain links TRBV6-1 to TRBJ1-1, with D possibly being TRBD1 (5 bases). The CDR3 has 13 amino acids. Germline V CDR1 and CDR2: MNHNS, SASEGT. Trimming removed 8 bases from V and 2 bases from J, with 12 bases in between.

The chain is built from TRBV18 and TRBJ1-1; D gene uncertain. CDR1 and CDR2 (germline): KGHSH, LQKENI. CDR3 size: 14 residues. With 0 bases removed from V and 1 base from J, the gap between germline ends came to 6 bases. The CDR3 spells CASSPPDWNTEAFF. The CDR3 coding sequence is TGTGCCAGCTCACCACCGGACTGGAACACTGAAGCTTTCTTT.

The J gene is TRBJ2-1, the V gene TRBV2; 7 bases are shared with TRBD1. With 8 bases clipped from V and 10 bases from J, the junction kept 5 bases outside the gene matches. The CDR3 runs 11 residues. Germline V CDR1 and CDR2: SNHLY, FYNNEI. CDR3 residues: CASQQGREQFF. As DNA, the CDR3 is TGTGCCAGCCAACAGGGGCGCGAGCAGTTCTTC.

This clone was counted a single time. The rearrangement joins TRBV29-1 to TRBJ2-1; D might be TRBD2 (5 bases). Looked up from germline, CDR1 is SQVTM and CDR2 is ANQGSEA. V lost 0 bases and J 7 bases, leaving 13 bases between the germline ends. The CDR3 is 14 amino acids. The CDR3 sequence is CSVEDPRGVNEQFF. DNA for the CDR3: TGCAGCGTTGAAGATCCCCGGGGAGTTAATGAGCAGTTCTTC.

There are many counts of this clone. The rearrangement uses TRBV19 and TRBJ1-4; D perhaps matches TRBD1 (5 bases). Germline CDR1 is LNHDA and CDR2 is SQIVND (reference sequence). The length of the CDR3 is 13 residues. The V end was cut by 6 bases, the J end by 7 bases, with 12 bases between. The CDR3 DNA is TGTGCCAGTAGGCCAGACGGGGGTGAAAAACTGTTTTTT. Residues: CASRPDGGEKLFF. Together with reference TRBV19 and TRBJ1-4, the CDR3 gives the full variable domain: DGGITQSPKYLFRKEGQNVTLSCEQNLNHDAMYWYRQDPGQGLRLIYYSQIVNDFQKGDIAEGYSVSREKKESFPLTVTSAQKNPTAFYLCASRPDGGEKLFFGSGTQLSVL.